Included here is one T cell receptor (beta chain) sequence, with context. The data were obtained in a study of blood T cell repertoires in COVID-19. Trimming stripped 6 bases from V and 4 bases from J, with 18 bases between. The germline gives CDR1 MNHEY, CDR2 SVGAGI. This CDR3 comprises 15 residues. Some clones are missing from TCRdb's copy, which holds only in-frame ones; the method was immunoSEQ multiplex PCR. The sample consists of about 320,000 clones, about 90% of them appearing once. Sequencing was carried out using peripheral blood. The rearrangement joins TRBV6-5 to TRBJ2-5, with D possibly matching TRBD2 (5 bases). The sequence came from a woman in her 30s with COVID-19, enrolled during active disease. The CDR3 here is CASSRTGNTGETQYF. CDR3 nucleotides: TGTGCCAGCAGCCGAACCGGGAACACGGGAGAGACCCAGTACTTC.